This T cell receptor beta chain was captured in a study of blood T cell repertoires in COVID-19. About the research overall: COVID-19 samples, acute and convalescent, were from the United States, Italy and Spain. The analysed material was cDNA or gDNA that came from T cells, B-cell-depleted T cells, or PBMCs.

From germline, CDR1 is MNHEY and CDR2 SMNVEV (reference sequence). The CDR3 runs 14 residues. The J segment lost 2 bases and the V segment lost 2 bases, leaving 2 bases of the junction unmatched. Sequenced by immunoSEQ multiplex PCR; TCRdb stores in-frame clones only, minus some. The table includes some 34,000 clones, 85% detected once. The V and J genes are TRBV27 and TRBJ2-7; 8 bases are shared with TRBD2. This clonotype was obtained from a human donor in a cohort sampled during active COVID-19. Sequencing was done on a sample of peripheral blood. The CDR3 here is CASSLRGLAYEQYF. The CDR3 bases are TGTGCCAGCAGTTTAAGGGGACTAGCCTACGAGCAGTACTTC.